One TCR beta chain is described in this entry. No antigen is known for it. This may come from a read error, since a much larger clone is one base off. These data come from a study of metastatic and nonmetastatic thyroid tumors. For the study at large: Repertoire comparisons spanned blood and tumor or nodule tissue from malignant and benign thyroid patients. Study observations and caveats: Significantly greater TCR beta diversity was reportedly found in malignant thyroid tumors than in benign nodules (in blood and tumor).

V was trimmed by 4 bases and J by 2 bases, leaving 22 bases between them. This CDR3 has 18 amino acids. Germline V lookup: CDR1 SGHAT, CDR2 FQDESV (reference sequence). In the authors' methods: Building a distant-metastasis classifier for papillary thyroid cancer drew on CDR3 differences across clinicopathological groups. TCRdb reanalyzed the PCR reads with MiXCR. These V and J calls are TCRdb output, not the study's own analysis. The repertoire holds tens of thousands of clones, with 15% to 20% as singletons. Thyroid surgery was preceded by no treatment in any patient. This chain joins TRBV11-1 and TRBJ2-3; D is possibly TRBD2 (6 bases). This sequence originates from a male donor with papillary thyroid cancer or a benign thyroid nodule (not recorded which). Some clones in this sample may be carry-over from other donors' samples. The sequenced sample consisted of blood. The CDR3 sequence is CASSSPCGVLGDTDTQYF. The CDR3 DNA reads as TGTGCCAGCAGCTCTCCTTGCGGGGTTCTGGGGGACACAGATACGCAGTATTTT.